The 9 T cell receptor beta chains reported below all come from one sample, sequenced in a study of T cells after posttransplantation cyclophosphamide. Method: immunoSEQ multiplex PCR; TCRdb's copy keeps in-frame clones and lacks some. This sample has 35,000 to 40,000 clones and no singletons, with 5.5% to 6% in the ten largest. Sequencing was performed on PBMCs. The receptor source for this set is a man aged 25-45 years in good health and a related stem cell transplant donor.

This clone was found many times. CDR3 sequence: CASSDSLSNYGYTF. For the CDR3, the DNA is TGTGCCAGCAGTGACAGTTTATCTAACTATGGCTACACCTTC. The chain links TRBV27 to TRBJ1-2; a possible D gene is TRBD1 (5 bases). Germline assignment: CDR1 MNHEY and CDR2 SMNVEV (reference sequence). The ends were cut back, 5 bases at V and 0 bases at J, with 10 bases in the middle. The CDR3 length is 14 residues.

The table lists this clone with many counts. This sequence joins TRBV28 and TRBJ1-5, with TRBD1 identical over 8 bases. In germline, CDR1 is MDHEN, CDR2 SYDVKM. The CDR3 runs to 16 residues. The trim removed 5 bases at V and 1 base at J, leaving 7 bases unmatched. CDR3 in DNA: TGTGCCAGCAGTACCTCCCACAGGGGGAGCAATCAGCCCCAGCATTTT. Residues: CASSTSHRGSNQPQHF.

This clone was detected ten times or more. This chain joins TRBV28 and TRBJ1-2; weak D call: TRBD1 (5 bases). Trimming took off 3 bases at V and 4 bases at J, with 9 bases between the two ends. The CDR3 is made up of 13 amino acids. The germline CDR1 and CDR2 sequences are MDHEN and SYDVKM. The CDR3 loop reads CASSLSRAYGYTF. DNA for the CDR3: TGTGCCAGCAGTTTGAGCAGGGCCTATGGCTACACCTTC.

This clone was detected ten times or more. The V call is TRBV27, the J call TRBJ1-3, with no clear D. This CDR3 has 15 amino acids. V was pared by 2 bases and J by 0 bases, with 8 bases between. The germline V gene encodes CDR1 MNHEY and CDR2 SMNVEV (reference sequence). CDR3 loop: CASSLPGSSGNTIYF. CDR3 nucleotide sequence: TGTGCCAGCAGTTTACCGGGGAGCTCTGGAAACACCATATATTTT.

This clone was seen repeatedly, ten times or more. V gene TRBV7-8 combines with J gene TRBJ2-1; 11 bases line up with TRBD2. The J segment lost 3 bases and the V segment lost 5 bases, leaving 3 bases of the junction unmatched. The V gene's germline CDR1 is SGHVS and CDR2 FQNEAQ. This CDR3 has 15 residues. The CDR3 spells CASSPLAGVYNEQFF. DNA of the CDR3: TGTGCCAGCAGCCCACTAGCGGGGGTCTACAATGAGCAGTTCTTC.

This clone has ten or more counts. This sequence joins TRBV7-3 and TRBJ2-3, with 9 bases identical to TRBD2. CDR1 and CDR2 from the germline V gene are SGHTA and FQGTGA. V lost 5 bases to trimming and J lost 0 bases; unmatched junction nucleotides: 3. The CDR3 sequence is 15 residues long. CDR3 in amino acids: CASSPLAGSTDTQYF. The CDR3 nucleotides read TGTGCCAGCAGCCCGCTAGCGGGGAGCACAGATACGCAGTATTTT. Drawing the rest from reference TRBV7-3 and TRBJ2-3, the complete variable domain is GAGVSQTPSNKVTEKGKYVELRCDPISGHTALYWYRQSLGQGPEFLIYFQGTGAADDSGLPNDRFFAVRPEGSVSTLKIQRTERGDSAVYLCASSPLAGSTDTQYFGPGTRLTVL.

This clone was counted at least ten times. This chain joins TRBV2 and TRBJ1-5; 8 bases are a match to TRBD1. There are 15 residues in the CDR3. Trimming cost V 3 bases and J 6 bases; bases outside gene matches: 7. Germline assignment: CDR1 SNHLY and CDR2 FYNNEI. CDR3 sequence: CASSDSGGASQPQHF. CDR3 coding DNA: TGTGCCAGCAGTGACTCAGGGGGCGCCTCTCAGCCCCAGCATTTT.

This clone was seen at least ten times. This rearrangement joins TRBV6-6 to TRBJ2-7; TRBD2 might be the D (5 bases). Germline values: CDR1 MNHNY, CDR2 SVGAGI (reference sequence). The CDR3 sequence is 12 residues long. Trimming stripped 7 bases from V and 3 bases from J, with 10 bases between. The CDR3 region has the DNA TGTGCCAGCACCAATGGACTCTACGAGCAGTACTTC. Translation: CASTNGLYEQYF.

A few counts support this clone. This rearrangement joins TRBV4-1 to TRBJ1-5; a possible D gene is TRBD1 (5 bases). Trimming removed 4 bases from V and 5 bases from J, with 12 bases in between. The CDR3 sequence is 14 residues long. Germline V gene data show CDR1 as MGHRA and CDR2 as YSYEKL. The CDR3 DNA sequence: TGCGCCAGCAGCCTTAGACAGCCGGATCAGCCCCAGCATTTT. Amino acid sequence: CASSLRQPDQPQHF.